This TCR beta chain comes out of a study of T cell responses to AZD1222 COVID-19 vaccine. A word on this clone: Its antigen remains unknown.

Broader study findings: The study identified only five or six AZD1222 recipients as seropositive at baseline. An increase in Spike-specific TCR breadth and depth was observed after two AZD1222 doses. Clonal diversity may have been underestimated in mostly white British donors.

Produced via immunoSEQ multiplex PCR; TCRdb's table is partial and in-frame only. The table shows approximately 74,000 clones, with approximately 82% occurring only once. Germline loops: CDR1 SGDLS, CDR2 YYNGEE. This CDR3 contains 16 residues. V lost 4 bases, J lost 2 bases, and 18 bases lay in between. It was second doses at about 4 or about 12 weeks that were pooled. V gene TRBV9 combines with J gene TRBJ1-2; tentative D call: TRBD1 (6 bases). The sample here was peripheral blood, taken 28 days after the second AZD1222 dose. This TCR came from an adult who received the AZD1222 COVID-19 vaccine. Here the CDR3 reads CASSLTGNPPNYGYTF. The CDR3 coding sequence is TGTGCCAGCAGCTTAACAGGGAATCCGCCCAACTATGGCTACACCTTC.